The rows below give T cell receptor beta chains drawn from one sample of a study of T cell repertoires in cytomegalovirus infection. What these receptors recognize is not known. TCRdb itself ran the reads through MiXCR, one entry per CDR3 protein. The sample contains approximately 310,000 distinct CDR3 sequences, roughly 25% of which appear only once. The sample in question was cultured PBMCs, obtained from culture after CMV antigen stimulation. The source of these receptors is a human donor in good health (CMV status not recorded). Some clones in this sample may be carry-over from other donors' samples. The CDR3 runs from the conserved cysteine through the conserved F or W. A D gene is named only where the DNA matches it firmly. Only some rows state a clone size, as once, few, many or a class for expanded clones.

>TRBJ2-7|NA|TRBV20-1|NA
CSPKSYEQYF
TGCAGTCCTAAGAGCTACGAGCAGTACTTC
>TRBJ2-2|NA|TRBV7-8|NA
CASSPQWRELFF
TGTGCCAGCAGTCCCCAATGGCGGGAGCTGTTTTTT
>TRBJ1-1|NA|TRBV29-1|NA
CSAEDSGLTEAFF
TGCAGCGCTGAAGACAGCGGGCTCACTGAAGCTTTCTTT
>TRBJ1-1|many|TRBV7-2|TRBD1
CASSLDRGLTEAFF
TGTGCCAGCAGCCTAGACAGGGGATTAACTGAAGCTTTCTTT
>TRBJ2-1|NA|TRBV6-2/TRBV6-3|NA
CASSFDRIVGGYNEQFF
TGTGCCAGCAGTTTTGATCGTATTGTGGGGGGTTACAATGAGCAGTTCTTC
>TRBJ2-4|few|TRBV19|TRBD1
CASSPAGGGRTKNIQYF
TGTGCCAGTAGTCCGGCAGGGGGCGGTAGGACCAAAAACATTCAGTACTTC
>TRBJ2-7|many|TRBV7-2|NA
CASSPQGPEGQYF
TGTGCCAGCAGCCCACAGGGGCCGGAGGGGCAGTACTTC
>TRBJ1-1|few|TRBV19|NA
CASLRGGMNTEAFF
TGTGCCAGCCTCCGGGGAGGTATGAACACTGAAGCTTTCTTT
>TRBJ2-2|NA|TRBV20-1|TRBD2
CSARDAGAVTGELFF
TGCAGTGCTAGAGATGCGGGAGCTGTGACCGGGGAGCTGTTTTTT
>TRBJ2-3|many|TRBV7-3|NA
CASSLIRQLASTDTQYF
TGTGCCAGCAGCTTAATCCGCCAGCTAGCTAGCACAGATACGCAGTATTTT
>TRBJ1-1|few|TRBV18|NA
CASSPQVTGIEAFF
TGTGCCAGCTCACCACAGGTCACAGGGATTGAAGCTTTCTTT
>TRBJ2-5|many|TRBV12-3/TRBV12-4|NA
CASSSAGSAETQYF
TGTGCCAGCAGTTCCGCAGGGTCTGCGGAGACCCAGTACTTC
>TRBJ2-3|few|TRBV5-4|TRBD2
CASSPRLAASTDTQYF
TGTGCCAGCAGCCCCCGACTAGCGGCCAGCACAGATACGCAGTATTTT
>TRBJ1-1|NA|TRBV7-6|NA
CASSLQRYGASPEAFF
TGTGCCAGCAGCTTACAGAGATACGGGGCGTCTCCTGAAGCTTTCTTT
>TRBJ2-4|NA|TRBV29-1|TRBD1
CSAGWTGQNIQYF
TGCAGCGCGGGGTGGACAGGGCAGAACATTCAGTACTTC
>TRBJ1-1|few|TRBV11-3|TRBD1
CANSSGQGNTEAFF
TGTGCCAACAGCTCGGGACAGGGGAACACTGAAGCTTTCTTT
>TRBJ1-1|many|TRBV6-5|NA
CASSYSSGGAFF
TGTGCCAGCAGTTACTCATCTGGCGGCGCTTTCTTT
>TRBJ1-5|NA|TRBV19|NA
CASSLRQGTLDQPQHF
TGTGCCAGTAGTCTACGTCAGGGTACATTGGATCAGCCCCAGCATTTT
>TRBJ2-5|many|TRBV4-1|NA
CASSQEAGPGGAQYF
TGCGCCAGCAGCCAAGAGGCGGGGCCAGGGGGGGCCCAGTACTTC
>TRBJ2-1|few|TRBV6-2/TRBV6-3|NA
CASSYPIGGKPNNEQFF
TGTGCCAGCAGTTACCCCATCGGGGGAAAACCTAACAATGAGCAGTTCTTC
>TRBJ1-6|NA|TRBV12-3/TRBV12-4|NA
CASRGGNNSPLHF
TGTGCCAGCAGGGGTGGGAATAATTCACCCCTCCACTTT
>TRBJ2-3|NA|TRBV12-5|NA
CASGRDRRLSTDTQYF
TGTGCTAGTGGTCGGGACCGGCGACTCAGCACAGATACGCAGTATTTT
>TRBJ2-5|once|TRBV7-2|NA
CASSDRWAGETQYF
TGTGCCAGCAGCGACCGGTGGGCAGGAGAGACCCAGTACTTC
>TRBJ1-2|NA|TRBV10-3|NA
CAISEGRDAIF
TGTGCCATCAGTGAGGGAAGGGATGCAATATTC
>TRBJ1-1|many|TRBV12-3/TRBV12-4|NA
CASSLSRENTEAFF
TGTGCCAGCAGTTTATCCAGGGAGAACACTGAAGCTTTCTTT
>TRBJ1-2|many|TRBV7-2|NA
CASSPQGDYGYTF
TGTGCCAGCAGCCCACAAGGGGACTATGGCTACACCTTC
>TRBJ1-1|few|TRBV30|TRBD1
CAWSAQGASEAFF
TGTGCCTGGAGCGCCCAGGGGGCCTCTGAAGCTTTCTTT
>TRBJ1-1|few|TRBV28|NA
CASSLSPLSDTIWGTEAFF
TGTGCCAGCAGTTTATCGCCGCTCTCGGACACCATCTGGGGCACTGAAGCTTTCTTT
>TRBJ1-6|NA|TRBV5-5|NA
CASSSPISTGINSPLHF
TGTGCCAGCAGCTCGCCGATCTCTACAGGGATTAATTCACCCCTCCACTTT
>TRBJ1-6|many|TRBV7-2|NA
CASSPSDSVYSYNSPLHF
TGTGCCAGCAGCCCATCCGACAGCGTATACTCCTATAATTCACCCCTCCACTTT
>TRBJ1-5|NA|TRBV7-8|TRBD1
CASGGRRGHSNQPQHF
TGTGCCAGCGGGGGCCGGAGGGGGCATAGCAATCAGCCCCAGCATTTT
>TRBJ2-5|NA|TRBV12-3/TRBV12-4|TRBD2
CASGGVAGGETQYF
TGTGCCAGCGGCGGAGTAGCGGGAGGGGAGACCCAGTACTTC
>TRBJ2-5|many|TRBV12-3/TRBV12-4|TRBD1
CASRPMTGGGETQYF
TGTGCCAGCAGACCGATGACAGGGGGAGGGGAGACCCAGTACTTC
>TRBJ2-5|many|TRBV7-2|TRBD2
CASSLVGTSGETQYF
TGTGCCAGCAGCTTAGTGGGGACTAGCGGTGAGACCCAGTACTTC
>TRBJ2-1|NA|TRBV20-1|NA
CSGVIEQGSRGYNEQFF
TGCAGCGGAGTGATTGAACAGGGGTCGCGGGGATACAATGAGCAGTTCTTC
>TRBJ1-2|NA|TRBV7-3|NA
CASSHGRYGYTF
TGTGCCAGCAGCCACGGAAGGTATGGCTACACCTTC
>TRBJ1-1|few|TRBV6-1|NA
CASSRHRGWKNTEAFF
TGTGCCAGCAGTCGTCATAGAGGGTGGAAGAACACTGAAGCTTTCTTT
>TRBJ1-6|NA|TRBV25-1|NA
CASSDTYPGSYNSPLHF
TGTGCCAGCAGTGACACGTACCCAGGGTCCTATAATTCACCCCTCCACTTT
>TRBJ2-1|many|TRBV6-2/TRBV6-3|TRBD2
CASKAGASYNEQFF
TGTGCCAGCAAAGCGGGAGCGTCCTACAATGAGCAGTTCTTC
>TRBJ2-3|many|TRBV28|NA
CATRLGGSTDTQYF
TGTGCCACCCGACTAGGCGGGAGCACAGATACGCAGTATTTT
>TRBJ1-2|few|TRBV7-9|TRBD1
CASSFGQGPYGYTF
TGTGCCAGCAGCTTCGGACAGGGCCCCTATGGCTACACCTTC
>TRBJ2-3|few|TRBV7-4|NA
CASSLSVGGASTDTQYF
TGTGCCAGCAGCTTATCTGTGGGGGGAGCTAGCACAGATACGCAGTATTTT
>TRBJ2-5|many|TRBV7-2|NA
CASRVGPGVQETQYF
TGTGCCAGCAGGGTAGGGCCGGGGGTTCAAGAGACCCAGTACTTC
>TRBJ1-3|NA|TRBV12-3/TRBV12-4|NA
CASSLNQAGNTIYF
TGTGCCAGCAGTTTAAATCAGGCTGGAAACACCATATATTTT
>TRBJ1-5|NA|TRBV24-1|NA
CATSGRANQPQHF
TGTGCCACCAGTGGCAGGGCAAATCAGCCCCAGCATTTT
>TRBJ2-5|NA|TRBV4-3|NA
CASSARTQGRETQYF
TGCGCCAGCAGCGCCCGGACGCAGGGCAGGGAGACCCAGTACTTC
>TRBJ1-2|NA|TRBV28|NA
CASSYPGRNYGYTF
TGTGCCAGCAGTTACCCGGGGAGGAACTATGGCTACACCTTC
>TRBJ2-3|many|TRBV7-8|TRBD2
CASSPGEGSTDTQYF
TGTGCCAGCAGCCCCGGGGAGGGGTCCACAGATACGCAGTATTTT
>TRBJ2-1|NA|TRBV19|NA
CASSTPRRGSYNEQFF
TGTGCCAGTAGTACCCCGCGACGTGGGTCCTACAATGAGCAGTTCTTC
>TRBJ2-2|NA|TRBV7-3|NA
CASSLSPDGELFF
TGTGCCAGCAGCTTATCTCCTGACGGGGAGCTGTTTTTT